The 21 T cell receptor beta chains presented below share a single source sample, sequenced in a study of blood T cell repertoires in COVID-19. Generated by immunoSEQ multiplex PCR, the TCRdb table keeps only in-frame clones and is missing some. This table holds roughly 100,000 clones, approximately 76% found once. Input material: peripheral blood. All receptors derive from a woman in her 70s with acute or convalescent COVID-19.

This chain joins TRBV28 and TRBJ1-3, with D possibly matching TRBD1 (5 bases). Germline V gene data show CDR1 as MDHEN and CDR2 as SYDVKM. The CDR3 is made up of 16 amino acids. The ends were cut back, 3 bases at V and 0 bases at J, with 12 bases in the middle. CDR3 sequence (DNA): TGTGCCAGCAGTTTGGGGGGAACAAGCTCTGGAAACACCATATATTTT. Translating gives CASSLGGTSSGNTIYF.

The CDR3 DNA reads as TGCGCCAGCAGCTTGGTAAACGGGGGGTCAGATACGCAGTATTTT. Its translation is CASSLVNGGSDTQYF. The J gene is TRBJ2-3, the V gene TRBV5-1; 7 bases match TRBD2. CDR3 size: 15 residues. V lost 0 bases, J lost 4 bases, and 5 bases stayed unmatched. CDR1 and CDR2 (germline): SGHRS, YFSETQ.

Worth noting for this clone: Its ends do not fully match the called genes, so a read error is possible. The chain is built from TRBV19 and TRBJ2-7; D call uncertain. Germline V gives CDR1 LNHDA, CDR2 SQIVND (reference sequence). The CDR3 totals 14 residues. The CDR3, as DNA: TGTACCAGTAGTATCCTGAATCGCGACAACGAGCAGTACTTC. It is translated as CTSSILNRDNEQYF.

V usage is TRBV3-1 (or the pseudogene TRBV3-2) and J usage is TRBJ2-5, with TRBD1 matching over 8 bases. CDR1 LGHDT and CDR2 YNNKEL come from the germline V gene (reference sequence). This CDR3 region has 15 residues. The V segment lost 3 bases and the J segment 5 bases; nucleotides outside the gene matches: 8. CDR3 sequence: CASSQIDRGTETQYF. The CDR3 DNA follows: TGTGCCAGCAGCCAGATTGACAGGGGAACGGAGACCCAGTACTTC.

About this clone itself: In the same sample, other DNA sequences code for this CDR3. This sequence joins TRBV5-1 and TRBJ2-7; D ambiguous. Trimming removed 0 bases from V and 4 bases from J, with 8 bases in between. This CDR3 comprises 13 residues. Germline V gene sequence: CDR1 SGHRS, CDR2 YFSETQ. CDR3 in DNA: TGCGCCAGCAGCTTGGACAGCCCGTACGAGCAGTACTTC. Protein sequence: CASSLDSPYEQYF.

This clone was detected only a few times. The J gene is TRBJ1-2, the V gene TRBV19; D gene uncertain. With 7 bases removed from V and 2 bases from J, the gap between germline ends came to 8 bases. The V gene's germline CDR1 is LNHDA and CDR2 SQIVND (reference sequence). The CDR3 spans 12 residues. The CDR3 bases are TGTGCCAGTAAACGAGAGAACTATGGCTACACCTTC. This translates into CASKRENYGYTF.

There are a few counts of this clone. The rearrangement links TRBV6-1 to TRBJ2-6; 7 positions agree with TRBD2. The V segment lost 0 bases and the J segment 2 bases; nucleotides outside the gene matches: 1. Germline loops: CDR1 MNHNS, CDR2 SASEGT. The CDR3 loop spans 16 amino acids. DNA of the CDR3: TGTGCCAGCAGTGAAGCCCGGGGGGCTGGGGCCAACGTCCTGACTTTC. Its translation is CASSEARGAGANVLTF.

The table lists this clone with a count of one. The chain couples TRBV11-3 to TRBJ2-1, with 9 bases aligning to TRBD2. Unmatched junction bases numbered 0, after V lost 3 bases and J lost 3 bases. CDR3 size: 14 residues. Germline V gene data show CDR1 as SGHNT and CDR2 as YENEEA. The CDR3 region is CASSLRGGYNEQFF. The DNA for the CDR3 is TGTGCCAGCAGCTTGCGGGGGGGCTACAATGAGCAGTTCTTC. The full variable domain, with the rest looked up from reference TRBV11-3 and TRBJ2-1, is EAGVVQSPRYKIIEKKQPVAFWCNPISGHNTLYWYLQNLGQGPELLIRYENEEAVDDSQLPKDRFSAERLKGVDSTLKIQPAELGDSAVYLCASSLRGGYNEQFFGPGTRLTVL.

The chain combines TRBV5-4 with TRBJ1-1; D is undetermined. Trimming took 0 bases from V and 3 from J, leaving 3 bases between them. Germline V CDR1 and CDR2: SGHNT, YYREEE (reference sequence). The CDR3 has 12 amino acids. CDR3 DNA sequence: TGTGCCAGCAGCTTGGACTACACTGAAGCTTTCTTT. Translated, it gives CASSLDYTEAFF. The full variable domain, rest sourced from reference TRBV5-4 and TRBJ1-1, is ETGVTQSPTHLIKTRGQQVTLRCSSQSGHNTVSWYQQALGQGPQFIFQYYREEENGRGNFPPRFSGLQFPNYSSELNVNALELDDSALYLCASSLDYTEAFFGQGTRLTVV.

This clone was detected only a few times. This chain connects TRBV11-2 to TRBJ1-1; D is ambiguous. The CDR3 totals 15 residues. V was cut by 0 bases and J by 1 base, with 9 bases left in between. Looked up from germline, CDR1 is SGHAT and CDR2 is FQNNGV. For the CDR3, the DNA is TGTGCCAGCAGCTTAGAATGGGGAGGGAACACTGAAGCTTTCTTT. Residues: CASSLEWGGNTEAFF.

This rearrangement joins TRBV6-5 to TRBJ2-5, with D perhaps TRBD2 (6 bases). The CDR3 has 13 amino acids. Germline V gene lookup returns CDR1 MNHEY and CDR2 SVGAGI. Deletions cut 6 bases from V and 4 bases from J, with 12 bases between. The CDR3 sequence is CASRPGGRETQYF. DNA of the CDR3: TGTGCCAGCAGACCCGGGGGTCGAGAGACCCAGTACTTC.

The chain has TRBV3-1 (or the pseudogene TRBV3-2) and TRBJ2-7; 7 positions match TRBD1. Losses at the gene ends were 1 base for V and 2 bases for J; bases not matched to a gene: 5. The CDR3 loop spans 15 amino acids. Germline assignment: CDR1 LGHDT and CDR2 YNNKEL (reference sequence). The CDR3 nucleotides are TGTGCCAGCAGCCAAGGTTCAGGGGGTCCCTACGAGCAGTACTTC. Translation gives CASSQGSGGPYEQYF.

The CDR3 DNA is TGTGCCAGCAGCATTGTGACAGGGGTTAACTATGGCTACACCTTC. This gives the protein CASSIVTGVNYGYTF. V and J are TRBV21-1 and TRBJ1-2; TRBD1 is taken as the D call from the table, unchecked against the DNA. TRBV21-1 is a pseudogene segment. This CDR3 is 15 amino acids long.

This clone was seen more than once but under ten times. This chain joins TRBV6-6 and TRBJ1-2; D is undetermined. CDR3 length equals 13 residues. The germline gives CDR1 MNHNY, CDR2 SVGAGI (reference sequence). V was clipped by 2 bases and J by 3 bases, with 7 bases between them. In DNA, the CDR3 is TGTGCCAGCAGTTACGGTCGGGACTATGGCTACACCTTC. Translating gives CASSYGRDYGYTF.

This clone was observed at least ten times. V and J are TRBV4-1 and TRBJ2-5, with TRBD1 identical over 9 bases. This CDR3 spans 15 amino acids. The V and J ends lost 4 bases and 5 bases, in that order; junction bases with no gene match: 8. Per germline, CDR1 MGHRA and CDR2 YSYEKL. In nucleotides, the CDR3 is TGCGCCAGCAGCCCCCACGGGACAGGGCTGGAGACCCAGTACTTC. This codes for CASSPHGTGLETQYF.

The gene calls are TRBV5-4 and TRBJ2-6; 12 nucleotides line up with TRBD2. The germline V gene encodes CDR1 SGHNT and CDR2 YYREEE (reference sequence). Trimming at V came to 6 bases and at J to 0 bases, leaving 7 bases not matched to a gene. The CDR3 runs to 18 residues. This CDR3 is CASTILAGGPSGANVLTF. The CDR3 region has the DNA TGTGCCAGCACCATACTAGCGGGGGGTCCCTCTGGGGCCAACGTCCTGACTTTC.

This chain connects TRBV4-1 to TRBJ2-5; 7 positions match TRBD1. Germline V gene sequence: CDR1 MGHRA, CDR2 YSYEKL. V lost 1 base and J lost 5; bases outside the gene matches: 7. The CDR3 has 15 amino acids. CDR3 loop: CASSQADRALETQYF. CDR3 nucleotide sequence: TGCGCCAGCAGCCAAGCTGACAGGGCGTTGGAGACCCAGTACTTC.

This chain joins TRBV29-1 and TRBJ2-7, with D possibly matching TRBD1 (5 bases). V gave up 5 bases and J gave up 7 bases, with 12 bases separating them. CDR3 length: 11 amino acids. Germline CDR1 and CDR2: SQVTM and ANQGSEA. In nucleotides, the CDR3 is TGCAGCGTTAGGACAAAAGGGGAGCAGTACTTC. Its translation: CSVRTKGEQYF.

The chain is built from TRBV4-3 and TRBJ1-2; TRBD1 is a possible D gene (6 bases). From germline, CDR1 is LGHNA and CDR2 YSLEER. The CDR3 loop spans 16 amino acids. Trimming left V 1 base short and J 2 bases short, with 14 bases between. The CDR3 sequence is CASSQGTELPNYGYTF. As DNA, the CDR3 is TGCGCCAGCAGCCAAGGGACAGAACTCCCCAACTATGGCTACACCTTC.

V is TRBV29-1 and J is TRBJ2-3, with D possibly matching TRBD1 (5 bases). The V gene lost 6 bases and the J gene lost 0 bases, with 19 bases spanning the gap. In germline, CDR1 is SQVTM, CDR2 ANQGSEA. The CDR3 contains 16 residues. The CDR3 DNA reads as TGCAGCGTCCACGTCTTCCTACCAGGGAGCACAGATACGCAGTATTTT. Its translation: CSVHVFLPGSTDTQYF.

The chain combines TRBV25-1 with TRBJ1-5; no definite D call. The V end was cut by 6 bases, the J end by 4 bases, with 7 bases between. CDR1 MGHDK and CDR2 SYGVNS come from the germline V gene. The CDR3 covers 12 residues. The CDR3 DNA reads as TGTGCCAGCAGCGGTATTAATCAGCCCCAGCATTTT. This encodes CASSGINQPQHF.